Listed below are T cell receptor beta chains from one sample, sequenced in a study of metastatic and nonmetastatic thyroid tumors. TCRdb re-called the PCR reads through MiXCR. The data show tens of thousands of clones, with about 17% seen just once and over 4% held by the top ten. Sequenced: blood. The receptors shown here come from a female donor with papillary thyroid cancer or a benign thyroid nodule (not recorded which). Some clones in this sample may be carry-over from other donors' samples. CDR3s include the opening cysteine and the closing phenylalanine or tryptophan. The D gene is left open where the match is weak. Expanded clones are given a class, and other clones once, few, many or no size at all.

v_call: TRBV11-2; clone_size: many; j_call: TRBJ2-7; d_call: TRBD2; cdr3_nt: TGTGCCAGCAGCCCAAGAGGGGACTACAGCTCCTACGAGCAGTACTTC; cdr3_aa: CASSPRGDYSSYEQYF
v_call: TRBV6-4; clone_size: .; j_call: TRBJ2-3; d_call: TRBD2; cdr3_nt: TGTGCCAGCAGTGACGGAGCGGGGAGCACAGATATTCAGTATTTT; cdr3_aa: CASSDGAGSTDIQYF
v_call: TRBV4-3; clone_size: .; j_call: TRBJ2-7; d_call: TRBD1; cdr3_nt: TGCGCCAGCAGCCAGTGGAGGACAGGTGATTACGAGCAGTACTTC; cdr3_aa: CASSQWRTGDYEQYF
v_call: TRBV6-1; clone_size: many; j_call: TRBJ2-5; d_call: TRBD2; cdr3_nt: TGTGCCAGCAGTGAAGCTAGCGGGGGGCAAGAGACCCAGTACTTC; cdr3_aa: CASSEASGGQETQYF
v_call: TRBV18; clone_size: many; j_call: TRBJ2-1; d_call: TRBD1; cdr3_nt: TGTGCCAGCTCAAAGGACAGGGGGTGGTCCAATGAGCAGTTCTTC; cdr3_aa: CASSKDRGWSNEQFF
v_call: TRBV11-3; clone_size: .; j_call: TRBJ2-7; d_call: .; cdr3_nt: TGTGCCAGCAGCCCTCCCGGCTTAGGATCCTACGAGCAGTACTTC; cdr3_aa: CASSPPGLGSYEQYF
v_call: TRBV6-2/TRBV6-3; clone_size: .; j_call: TRBJ2-7; d_call: TRBD2; cdr3_nt: TGTGCCAGCAGTTCACTCGGTCTAGCGGGTCCTGGAGAGCAGTACTTC; cdr3_aa: CASSSLGLAGPGEQYF
v_call: TRBV28; clone_size: .; j_call: TRBJ1-1; d_call: .; cdr3_nt: TGTGCCAGCAGTTTTGTGAGGGGCGCTGGAGCTTTCTTT; cdr3_aa: CASSFVRGAGAFF
v_call: TRBV4-2; clone_size: many; j_call: TRBJ1-2; d_call: TRBD1; cdr3_nt: TGTGCCAGCACCGAATCTCTTTCTGGAGGGGGCAGTTATGGCTACACCTTC; cdr3_aa: CASTESLSGGGSYGYTF
v_call: TRBV6-1; clone_size: .; j_call: TRBJ1-1; d_call: .; cdr3_nt: TGTGCCAGCAGAGGGACCTCGCGGACTGAAGCCTTCTTT; cdr3_aa: CASRGTSRTEAFF
v_call: TRBV27; clone_size: many; j_call: TRBJ2-1; d_call: .; cdr3_nt: TGTGCCAGCATCGACCGGGACAACAATGAGCAGTTCTTC; cdr3_aa: CASIDRDNNEQFF
v_call: TRBV20-1; clone_size: .; j_call: TRBJ2-3; d_call: .; cdr3_nt: TGCAGTGCTAGAGATCCGGGCTTTCGCACAGATACGCAGTATTTT; cdr3_aa: CSARDPGFRTDTQYF
v_call: TRBV7-3; clone_size: many; j_call: TRBJ2-7; d_call: .; cdr3_nt: TGTGCCAGGGGGGGGCTAGCCCACACTGGGCTCCTCTACGAGCAGTACTTC; cdr3_aa: CARGGLAHTGLLYEQYF
v_call: TRBV7-2; clone_size: few; j_call: TRBJ2-7; d_call: .; cdr3_nt: TGTGCCAGCAGCCCGGGGTGTTACGATCAGTACTTC; cdr3_aa: CASSPGCYDQYF
v_call: TRBV28; clone_size: .; j_call: TRBJ2-7; d_call: .; cdr3_nt: TGTGCCAGCAGTTTTCGCGGTTACGATAACTACGATCAGTACTTC; cdr3_aa: CASSFRGYDNYDQYF
v_call: TRBV9; clone_size: .; j_call: TRBJ1-2; d_call: TRBD1; cdr3_nt: TGTGCCAGCAGCTCCCGGGGACAGGGGTCCTATGGCTACACCTTC; cdr3_aa: CASSSRGQGSYGYTF
v_call: TRBV9; clone_size: .; j_call: TRBJ2-7; d_call: .; cdr3_nt: TGTGCCAGCAGCGTATCCCCGGACCGCTCCTGCGAGCAGTACTTC; cdr3_aa: CASSVSPDRSCEQYF